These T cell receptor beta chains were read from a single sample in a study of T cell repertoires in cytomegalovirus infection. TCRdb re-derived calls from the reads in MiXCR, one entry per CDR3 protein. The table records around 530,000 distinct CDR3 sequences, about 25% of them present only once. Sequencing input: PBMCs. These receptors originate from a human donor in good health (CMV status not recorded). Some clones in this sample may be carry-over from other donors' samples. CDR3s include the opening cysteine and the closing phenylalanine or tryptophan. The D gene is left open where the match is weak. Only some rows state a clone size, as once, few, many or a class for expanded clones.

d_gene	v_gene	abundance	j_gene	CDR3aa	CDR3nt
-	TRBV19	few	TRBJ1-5	CASSIPQGVASSNQPQHF	TGTGCCAGTAGTATTCCACAGGGCGTTGCTTCGAGCAATCAGCCCCAGCATTTT
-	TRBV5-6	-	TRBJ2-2	CASSLGGSGVTGELFF	TGTGCCAGCAGCTTGGGTGGAAGCGGAGTTACCGGGGAGCTGTTTTTT
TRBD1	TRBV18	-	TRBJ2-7	CASSPTRDSFYEQYF	TGTGCCAGCTCACCCACTCGGGACAGTTTCTACGAGCAGTACTTC
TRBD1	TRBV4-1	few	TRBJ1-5	CASSLMDRGNQPQHF	TGCGCCAGCAGCCTCATGGACAGGGGGAATCAGCCCCAGCATTTT
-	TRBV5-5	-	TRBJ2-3	CASSFFQRAPDTQYF	TGTGCCAGCAGCTTCTTCCAGCGGGCCCCCGATACGCAGTATTTT
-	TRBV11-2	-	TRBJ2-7	CASSLRSFDEQYF	TGTGCCAGCAGCTTACGGAGCTTCGACGAGCAGTACTTC
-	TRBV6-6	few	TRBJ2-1	CASSFLLSNEQFF	TGTGCCAGCAGTTTCCTCTTATCGAATGAGCAGTTCTTC
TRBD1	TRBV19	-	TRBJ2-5	CASSMYDRVETQYF	TGTGCCAGTAGTATGTACGACAGGGTGGAGACCCAGTACTTC
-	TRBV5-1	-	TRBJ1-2	CASSLLGDGIYGYTF	TGCGCCAGCAGCTTGTTGGGGGACGGCATCTATGGCTACACCTTC
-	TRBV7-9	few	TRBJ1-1	CASRDTLRAEAFF	TGTGCCAGCAGGGACACCCTGCGGGCTGAAGCTTTCTTT
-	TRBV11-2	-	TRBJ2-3	CASSLAQGPFSTDTQYF	TGTGCCAGCAGCTTGGCTCAAGGGCCCTTTAGCACAGATACGCAGTATTTT
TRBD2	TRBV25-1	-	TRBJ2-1	CASSSGRSREQFF	TGTGCCAGCAGTAGCGGGAGGTCCCGCGAGCAGTTCTTC
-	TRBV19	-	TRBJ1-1	CASSIRGAEAFF	TGTGCCAGTAGTATACGGGGCGCTGAAGCTTTCTTT
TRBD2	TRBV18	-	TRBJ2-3	CASSSSLAGGTDTQYF	TGTGCCAGCTCATCATCTTTAGCGGGAGGCACAGATACGCAGTATTTT
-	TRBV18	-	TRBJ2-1	CASSPPQGARRNYNEQFF	TGTGCCAGCTCACCACCCCAAGGGGCTCGAAGAAACTACAATGAGCAGTTCTTC
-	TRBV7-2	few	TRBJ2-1	CASLYGYNEQFF	TGTGCCTCCTTGTACGGGTACAATGAGCAGTTCTTC
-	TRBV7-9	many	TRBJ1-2	CASRRGIGRGYTF	TGTGCCAGCAGAAGGGGGATCGGTCGAGGCTACACCTTC
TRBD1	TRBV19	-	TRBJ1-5	CASRADRVWQPQHF	TGTGCCAGCCGGGCAGACAGGGTTTGGCAGCCCCAGCATTTT
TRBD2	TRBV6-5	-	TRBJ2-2	CASSPGLAGDNTGELFF	TGTGCCAGCAGTCCGGGACTAGCGGGAGACAACACCGGGGAGCTGTTTTTT
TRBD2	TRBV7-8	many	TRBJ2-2	CASSLPASGRAGELFF	TGTGCCAGCAGCTTACCGGCCAGCGGGAGGGCCGGGGAGCTGTTTTTT
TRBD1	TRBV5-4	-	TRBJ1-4	CASSSGTANEKLFF	TGTGCCAGCAGCTCGGGGACAGCTAATGAAAAACTGTTTTTT
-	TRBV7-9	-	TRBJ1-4	CASSPGPAQIIEKLFF	TGTGCCAGCAGTCCAGGGCCGGCACAGATCATTGAAAAACTGTTTTTT
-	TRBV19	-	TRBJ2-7	CASSTPSRTGHYEQYF	TGTGCCAGTAGTACCCCCTCCAGGACTGGGCACTACGAGCAGTACTTC
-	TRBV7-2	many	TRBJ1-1	CASSLGGVTEAFF	TGTGCCAGCAGCTTAGGTGGGGTCACTGAAGCTTTCTTT
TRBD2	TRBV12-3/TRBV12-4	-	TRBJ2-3	CASSDSGRLDTQYF	TGTGCCAGCAGTGATAGCGGGAGGCTCGATACGCAGTATTTT
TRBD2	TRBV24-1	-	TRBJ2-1	CATSDRAGGPDNEQFF	TGTGCCACCAGTGATCGAGCGGGAGGGCCGGACAATGAGCAGTTCTTC
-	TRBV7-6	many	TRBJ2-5	CASSLVSGVRETQYF	TGTGCCAGCAGCTTAGTTTCTGGGGTTCGGGAGACCCAGTACTTC
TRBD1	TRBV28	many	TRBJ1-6	CASSLDRGRFYSPLHF	TGTGCCAGCAGCCTCGACAGGGGGAGGTTTTATTCACCCCTCCACTTT
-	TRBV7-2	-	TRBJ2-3	CASSFVREFLDTQYF	TGTGCCAGCAGCTTTGTCCGGGAGTTCCTCGATACGCAGTATTTT
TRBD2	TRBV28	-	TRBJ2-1	CASSLYSGTSGSNEQFF	TGTGCCAGCAGTTTATACTCAGGCACTAGCGGGAGCAATGAGCAGTTCTTC
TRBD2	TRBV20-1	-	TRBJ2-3	CSAARAGVVDTQYF	TGCAGTGCTGCCAGGGCGGGAGTTGTAGATACGCAGTATTTT
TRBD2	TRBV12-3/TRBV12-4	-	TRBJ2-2	CASSDHRRGGTGELFF	TGTGCCAGCAGCGATCACCGGCGGGGAGGGACCGGGGAGCTGTTTTTT
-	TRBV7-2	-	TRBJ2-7	CASSLQRLDEQYF	TGTGCCAGCAGCTTACAGCGACTGGACGAGCAGTACTTC
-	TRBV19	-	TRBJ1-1	CASSMRENTEAFF	TGTGCCAGTAGTATGAGGGAAAACACTGAAGCTTTCTTT
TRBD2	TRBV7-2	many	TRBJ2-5	CASSLTSGRGRETQYF	TGTGCCAGCAGCTTGACTAGCGGGAGGGGGCGGGAGACCCAGTACTTC
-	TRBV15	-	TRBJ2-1	CATSRDRAAGQFF	TGTGCCACCAGCAGAGACAGGGCGGCTGGGCAGTTCTTC
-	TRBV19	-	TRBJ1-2	CASSISTVDLTRFDGYTF	TGTGCCAGTAGTATCTCTACGGTGGACTTAACCCGATTCGATGGCTACACCTTC
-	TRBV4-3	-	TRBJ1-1	CASSQDSQSVEAFF	TGCGCCAGCAGCCAAGATAGTCAGTCGGTTGAAGCTTTCTTT
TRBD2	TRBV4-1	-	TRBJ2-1	CASSQPGLGSNEQFF	TGCGCCAGCAGCCAACCGGGACTAGGTTCCAATGAGCAGTTCTTC
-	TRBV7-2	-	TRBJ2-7	CASSLVDSGEQYF	TGTGCCAGCAGCTTAGTGGACAGTGGCGAGCAGTACTTC
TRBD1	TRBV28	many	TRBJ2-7	CASSSAYDRDRFYEQYF	TGTGCCAGCAGTTCAGCTTACGACCGGGACAGGTTCTACGAGCAGTACTTC
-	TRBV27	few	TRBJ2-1	CASSLPGRHNEQFF	TGTGCCAGCAGTTTACCGGGTCGGCACAATGAGCAGTTCTTC
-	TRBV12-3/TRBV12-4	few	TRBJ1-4	CASSPWGEKLFF	TGTGCCAGCAGCCCGTGGGGGGAAAAACTGTTTTTT
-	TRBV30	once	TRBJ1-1	CAWRHSGGTEAFF	TGTGCCTGGAGGCACTCGGGGGGAACTGAAGCTTTCTTT
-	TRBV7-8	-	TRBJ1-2	CASSPDDGYTF	TGTGCCAGCAGCCCGGACGATGGCTACACCTTC